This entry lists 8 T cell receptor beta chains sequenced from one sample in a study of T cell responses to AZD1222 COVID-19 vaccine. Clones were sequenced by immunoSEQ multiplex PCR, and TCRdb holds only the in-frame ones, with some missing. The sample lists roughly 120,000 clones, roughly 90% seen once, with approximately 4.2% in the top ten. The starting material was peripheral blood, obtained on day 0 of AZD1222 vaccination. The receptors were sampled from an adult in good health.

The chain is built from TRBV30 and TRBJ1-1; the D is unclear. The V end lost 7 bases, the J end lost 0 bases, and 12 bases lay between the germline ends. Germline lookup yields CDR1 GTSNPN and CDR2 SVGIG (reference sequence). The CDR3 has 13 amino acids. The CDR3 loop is CAYKGPLNTEAFF. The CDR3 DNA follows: TGTGCCTACAAGGGCCCTCTGAACACTGAAGCTTTCTTT.

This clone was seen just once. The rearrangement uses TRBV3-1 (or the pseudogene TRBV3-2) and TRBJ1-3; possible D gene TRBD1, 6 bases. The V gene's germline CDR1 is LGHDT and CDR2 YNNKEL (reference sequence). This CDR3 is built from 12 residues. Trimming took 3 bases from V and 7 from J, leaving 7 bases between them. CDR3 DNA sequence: TGTGCCAGCAGCCAGCAGGGGAACACCATATATTTT. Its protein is CASSQQGNTIYF.

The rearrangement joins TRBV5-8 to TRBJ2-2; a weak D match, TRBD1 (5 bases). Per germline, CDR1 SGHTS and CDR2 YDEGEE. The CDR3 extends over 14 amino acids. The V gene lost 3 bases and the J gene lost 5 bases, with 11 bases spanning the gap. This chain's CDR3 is CASSSGFFTGELFF. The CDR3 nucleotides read TGTGCCAGCAGCTCAGGGTTTTTTACCGGGGAGCTGTTTTTT.

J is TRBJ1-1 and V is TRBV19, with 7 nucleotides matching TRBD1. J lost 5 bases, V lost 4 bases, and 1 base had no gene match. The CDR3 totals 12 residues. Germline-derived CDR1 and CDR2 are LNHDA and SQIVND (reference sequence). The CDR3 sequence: CASSNRGTEAFF. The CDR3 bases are TGTGCCAGTAGTAACAGGGGTACTGAAGCTTTCTTT.

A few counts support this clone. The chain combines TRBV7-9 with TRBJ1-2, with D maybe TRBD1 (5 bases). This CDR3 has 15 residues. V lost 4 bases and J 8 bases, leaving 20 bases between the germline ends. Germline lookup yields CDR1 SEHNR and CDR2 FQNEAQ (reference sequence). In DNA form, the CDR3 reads TGTGCCAGCAGCTCGACCGGGACGGCTATCACGGGCTACACCTTC. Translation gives CASSSTGTAITGYTF.

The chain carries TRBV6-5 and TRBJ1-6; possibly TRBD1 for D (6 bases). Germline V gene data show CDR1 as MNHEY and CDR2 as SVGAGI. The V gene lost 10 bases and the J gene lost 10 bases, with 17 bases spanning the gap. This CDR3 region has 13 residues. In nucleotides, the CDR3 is TGTGCCACCCGAGGGGGGATAATCTCACCCCTCCACTTT. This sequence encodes CATRGGIISPLHF.

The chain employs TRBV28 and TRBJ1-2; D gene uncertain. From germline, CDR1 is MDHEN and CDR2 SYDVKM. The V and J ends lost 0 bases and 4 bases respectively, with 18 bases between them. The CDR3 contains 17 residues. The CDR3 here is CASSLWALTSTGYGYTF. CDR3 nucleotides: TGTGCCAGCAGTTTATGGGCACTCACCTCGACGGGCTATGGCTACACCTTC.

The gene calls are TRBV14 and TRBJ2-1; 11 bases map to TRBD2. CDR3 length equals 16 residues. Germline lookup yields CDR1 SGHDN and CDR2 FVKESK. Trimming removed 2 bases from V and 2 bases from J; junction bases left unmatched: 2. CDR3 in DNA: TGTGCCAGCAGCCAACTAGCGGGGGGAACCTACAATGAGCAGTTCTTC. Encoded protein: CASSQLAGGTYNEQFF.